Following are 22 T cell receptor beta chains from one sample sequenced in a study of T cells in localized non-small cell lung cancer. Data came from immunoSEQ multiplex PCR; TCRdb stores just in-frame clones and leaves some out. Found here are about 33,000 clones, about four fifths of them singletons; the top ten hold more than 15%. This specimen was peripheral blood, taken before any cancer treatment. The receptors come from a male donor older than 55 with stage III squamous cell lung carcinoma.

The chain has TRBV7-2 and TRBJ2-7; D is possibly TRBD1 (5 bases). The CDR3 consists of 12 residues. Germline loops: CDR1 SGHTA, CDR2 FQGNSA. V gave up 5 bases and J gave up 4 bases, with 9 bases separating them. The CDR3: CASSPTGYEQYF. As DNA, the CDR3 is TGTGCCAGCAGCCCTACAGGATACGAGCAGTACTTC.

The rearrangement uses TRBV4-1 and TRBJ1-2; tentatively, D is TRBD1 (5 bases). CDR3 length equals 14 residues. V lost 0 bases, J lost 4 bases, and 9 bases lay in between. Germline values: CDR1 MGHRA, CDR2 YSYEKL. The CDR3 region is CASSQDREVYGYTF. DNA for the CDR3: TGCGCCAGCAGCCAAGACAGGGAGGTCTATGGCTACACCTTC.

The V call is TRBV4-2, the J call TRBJ2-1; TRBD2 matches at 8 bases. Germline V gene lookup returns CDR1 LGHNA and CDR2 YNFKEQ. This CDR3 comprises 17 residues. After removal of 2 bases from V and 3 bases from J, the junction contained 9 bases not matched to a gene. The chain's CDR3 is CASSQPSGSQVYNEQFF. CDR3 sequence (DNA): TGTGCCAGCAGCCAACCCAGCGGGAGCCAGGTCTACAATGAGCAGTTCTTC.

The chain has TRBV9 and TRBJ2-1, with 16 bases matching TRBD2. In germline, CDR1 is SGDLS, CDR2 YYNGEE. This CDR3 has 20 amino acids. V lost 3 bases and J lost 7; bases outside the gene matches: 16. CDR3 DNA sequence: TGTGCCAGCAGCGGAAATCAGGGACTAGCGGGAGGGCGTCTAGGAAATGAGCAGTTCTTC. This translates into CASSGNQGLAGGRLGNEQFF.

The chain links TRBV27 to TRBJ2-5; 15 bases fit TRBD2. Trimming removed 4 bases from V and 4 bases from J; junction bases left unmatched: 7. Looked up from germline, CDR1 is MNHEY and CDR2 is SMNVEV (reference sequence). This CDR3 region has 17 residues. The CDR3 nucleotides read TGTGCCAGCAGTTCCCCTGGACTAGCGGGAGGGTCAGAGACCCAGTACTTC. This encodes CASSSPGLAGGSETQYF.

This clone rates as medium-sized. This chain uses TRBV5-4 with TRBJ2-7; D is possibly TRBD2 (6 bases). The CDR3 runs 13 residues. The V gene's germline CDR1 is SGHNT and CDR2 YYREEE (reference sequence). V lost 5 bases, J lost 8 bases, and 17 bases lay in between. CDR3 bases: TGTGCCAGCAGGGGGACGGGAGACCTACAGCAGTACTTC. This gives the protein CASRGTGDLQQYF.

This rearrangement joins TRBV27 to TRBJ2-1; D is uncertain. Per the germline V gene, CDR1 is MNHEY and CDR2 is SMNVEV (reference sequence). The germline V and J ends were trimmed by 2 bases and 2 bases, with 10 bases remaining between them. The CDR3 spans 15 residues. CDR3 region: CASSLGRNPYNEQFF. CDR3 in DNA: TGTGCCAGCAGTTTAGGTCGCAACCCCTACAATGAGCAGTTCTTC.

J is TRBJ1-1 and V is TRBV5-6; D perhaps matches TRBD1 (5 bases). V lost 4 bases and J 1 base, leaving 14 bases between the germline ends. The germline gives CDR1 SGHDT, CDR2 YYEEEE. CDR3 length: 15 residues. The CDR3 sequence is CASSRADKPNTEAFF. CDR3 sequence (DNA): TGTGCCAGCAGCCGTGCGGACAAGCCGAACACTGAAGCTTTCTTT.

This chain connects TRBV11-3 to TRBJ1-3; no firm D call. Germline assignment: CDR1 SGHNT and CDR2 YENEEA. V lost 3 bases and J 0 bases, leaving 9 bases between the germline ends. The CDR3 has 15 amino acids. This CDR3 is CASSLVPHSGNTIYF. As DNA, the CDR3 is TGTGCCAGCAGCTTGGTTCCGCACTCTGGAAACACCATATATTTT.

This clone has just one count. The J gene is TRBJ1-1, the V gene TRBV6-1; D unclear. This CDR3 region has 13 residues. V lost 6 bases and J lost 4, with 12 bases in between. The germline CDR1 and CDR2 sequences are MNHNS and SASEGT. The CDR3 coding sequence is TGTGCCAGCAGACTCAGCCAGCCCACTGAAGCTTTCTTT. Its translation: CASRLSQPTEAFF.

This clone was counted once. This chain links TRBV27 with TRBJ1-5, with D unclear. The CDR3 is 14 residues long. CDR1 MNHEY and CDR2 SMNVEV come from the germline V gene (reference sequence). V lost 2 bases, J lost 1 base, and 6 bases lay in between. CDR3 amino acids: CASSLIPSNQPQHF. In DNA, the CDR3 is TGTGCCAGCAGTTTAATCCCAAGCAATCAGCCCCAGCATTTT.

This chain uses TRBV2 with TRBJ1-1; D may be TRBD1 (6 bases). Germline V gene sequence: CDR1 SNHLY, CDR2 FYNNEI. Trimming shortened V by 5 bases and J by 4 bases, and 17 bases separated the two germline ends. CDR3 length: 15 amino acids. CDR3 residues: CASSTGTLTGTEAFF. The CDR3 region has the DNA TGTGCCAGCAGTACCGGGACATTGACGGGCACTGAAGCTTTCTTT.

The V call is TRBV7-9, the J call TRBJ1-3; no clear D. Germline V lookup: CDR1 SEHNR, CDR2 FQNEAQ (reference sequence). V was shortened by 5 bases and J by 0 bases, with 14 bases between the two germline ends. This CDR3 is built from 16 residues. The CDR3 DNA follows: TGTGCCAGCAGCCCCAGGCAGGCCTACTCTGGAAACACCATATATTTT. This codes for CASSPRQAYSGNTIYF.

The J gene is TRBJ1-2, the V gene TRBV5-1; no reliable D call. V was pared by 0 bases and J by 2 bases, with 11 bases between. The CDR3 contains 15 residues. Germline assignment: CDR1 SGHRS and CDR2 YFSETQ. In DNA form, the CDR3 reads TGCGCCAGCAGCTTGGACCAAGGTTTGAACTATGGCTACACCTTC. Its translation is CASSLDQGLNYGYTF.

The V call is TRBV5-8, the J call TRBJ1-1; 10 bases are a match to TRBD1. Germline V gives CDR1 SGHTS, CDR2 YDEGEE. Trimming took 4 bases from V and 11 from J; bases not matched to a gene: 8. This CDR3 has 13 amino acids. The CDR3, as DNA: TGTGCCAGCAGCCGTCGACAGGGGGCGAGTGCTTTCTTT. This encodes CASSRRQGASAFF.

The chain recombines TRBV7-2 with TRBJ2-5; the match to TRBD2 covers 11 bases. V dropped 8 bases and J dropped 4; count of bases not matched to a gene: 12. Germline CDR1 SGHTA, CDR2 FQGNSA. The CDR3 sequence is 16 residues long. The CDR3 sequence is CASGLLAGAGRETQYF. The CDR3 region has the DNA TGTGCCAGCGGTTTACTAGCGGGAGCCGGTAGAGAGACCCAGTACTTC. The full variable domain, with the rest looked up from reference TRBV7-2 and TRBJ2-5, is GAGVSQSPSNKVTEKGKDVELRCDPISGHTALYWYRQSLGQGLEFLIYFQGNSAPDKSGLPSDRFSAERTGGSVSTLTIQRTQQEDSAVYLCASGLLAGAGRETQYFGPGTRLLVL.

The rearrangement joins TRBV5-1 to TRBJ2-1, with D perhaps TRBD2 (6 bases). CDR1 is SGHRS, CDR2 YFSETQ, per germline. The CDR3 length is 16 residues. The V end was cut by 0 bases, the J end by 8 bases, with 18 bases between. CDR3 sequence reads: CASSLGRLGPTYEQFF. The CDR3 region has the DNA TGCGCCAGCAGCTTGGGCCGACTAGGACCTACATATGAGCAGTTCTTC.

This clone occurred a few times. The gene calls are TRBV6-5 and TRBJ1-6; TRBD1 might be the D (5 bases). Trimming shortened V by 7 bases and J by 1 base, and 11 bases separated the two germline ends. Germline CDR1 and CDR2: MNHEY and SVGAGI. The CDR3 consists of 15 residues. For the CDR3, the DNA is TGTGCCAGCAACCTAAAGGGGTCCTATAATTCACCCCTCCACTTT. It encodes CASNLKGSYNSPLHF.

This clone was counted once. The chain recombines TRBV7-9 with TRBJ1-1; the D gene is possibly TRBD1 (5 bases). CDR3 size: 15 residues. V dropped 4 bases and J dropped 3 bases, with 15 bases sitting between them. Germline V CDR1 and CDR2: SEHNR, FQNEAQ (reference sequence). The CDR3 protein is CASSSLSGTDTEAFF. CDR3 bases: TGTGCCAGCAGCTCCTTGTCAGGGACGGACACTGAAGCTTTCTTT.

The V and J genes are TRBV6-5 and TRBJ2-3; D is undetermined. CDR1 is MNHEY, CDR2 SVGAGI, per germline. V was shortened by 2 bases and J by 1 base, with 10 bases between the two germline ends. The CDR3 contains 15 residues. The CDR3 loop is CASSYRLKGTDTQYF. DNA for the CDR3: TGTGCCAGCAGTTACAGGCTCAAGGGCACAGATACGCAGTATTTT.

The rearrangement uses TRBV7-9 and TRBJ1-2; D is undetermined. V gave up 2 bases and J gave up 1 base, with 8 bases separating them. This CDR3 region has 14 residues. Germline V gene data show CDR1 as SEHNR and CDR2 as FQNEAQ (reference sequence). The CDR3 DNA follows: TGTGCCAGCAGCTTACCCGATTTTAACTATGGCTACACCTTC. Its protein is CASSLPDFNYGYTF. The full variable domain, rest sourced from reference TRBV7-9 and TRBJ1-2, is DTGVSQNPRHKITKRGQNVTFRCDPISEHNRLYWYRQTLGQGPEFLTYFQNEAQLEKSRLLSDRFSAERPKGSFSTLEIQRTEQGDSAMYLCASSLPDFNYGYTFGSGTRLTVV.

Of note for this clone: Different DNA sequences within this sample yield the same CDR3. J is TRBJ2-7 and V is TRBV5-4; D not certain. The V gene lost 3 bases and the J gene lost 2 bases, with 3 bases spanning the gap. From germline, CDR1 is SGHNT and CDR2 YYREEE (reference sequence). CDR3 length equals 11 residues. CDR3 bases: TGTGCCAGCAGCTCGGCCTACGAGCAGTACTTC. Translated, it gives CASSSAYEQYF.